One T cell receptor (beta chain) is described in this entry. The primer mix had 60 Vbeta and 13 Jbeta primers. Profiled with immunoSEQ multiplex PCR; TCRdb holds only in-frame clones, not every one. The sample lists 140,000 or so clones; approximately 80% were seen once. The data derive from a study of cytomegalovirus exposure and HLA in healthy donors. Germline values: CDR1 MGHRA, CDR2 YSYEKL. This CDR3 has 18 residues. Trimming pared 4 bases from V and 0 bases from J, leaving 18 bases between. This TCR came from a woman aged 18-35 years in good health and CMV-seropositive. The chain uses TRBV4-1 and TRBJ1-4, with a possible D match to TRBD1 (6 bases). The specimen sequenced was PBMCs. The CDR3 spells CASSLLENRQATNEKLFF. The CDR3 DNA is TGCGCCAGCAGCCTATTAGAGAATCGACAGGCAACTAATGAAAAACTGTTTTTT.